This T cell receptor (beta chain) was sequenced in a study of T cells in Graves' hyperthyroidism and ophthalmopathy. Study findings and constraints: Separation of ophthalmopathy from stable hyperthyroidism was achieved by a 13 V-J model. Researchers found most expanded thyroid clonotypes above 0.001 in blood as well.

Germline V gene sequence: CDR1 MNHNY, CDR2 SVGAGI (reference sequence). The CDR3 length is 14 residues. Trimming cost V 7 bases and J 3 bases; bases outside gene matches: 7. Regions amplified from RNA transcripts were the TCR beta CDR3 regions. RT-PCR in the first round (using the HTBI primer set) targeted the TCR CDR3. TCRdb re-analysed the multiplex PCR reads in MiXCR, keeping a single row per CDR3 protein. The data show about 570,000 distinct CDR3 sequences, about half seen once. This clonotype was seen ten or more times. Its specificity is unknown. The origin of this receptor is an adult woman with Graves' disease, either hyperthyroidism or ophthalmopathy (not recorded which). What was sequenced was peripheral blood or thyroid tissue (not recorded which). This chain joins TRBV6-6 and TRBJ2-7, with 9 positions matching TRBD1. CDR3 loop: CASIDRGDGYEQYF. The CDR3 region has the DNA TGTGCCAGCATCGACAGGGGGGATGGCTACGAGCAGTACTTC.